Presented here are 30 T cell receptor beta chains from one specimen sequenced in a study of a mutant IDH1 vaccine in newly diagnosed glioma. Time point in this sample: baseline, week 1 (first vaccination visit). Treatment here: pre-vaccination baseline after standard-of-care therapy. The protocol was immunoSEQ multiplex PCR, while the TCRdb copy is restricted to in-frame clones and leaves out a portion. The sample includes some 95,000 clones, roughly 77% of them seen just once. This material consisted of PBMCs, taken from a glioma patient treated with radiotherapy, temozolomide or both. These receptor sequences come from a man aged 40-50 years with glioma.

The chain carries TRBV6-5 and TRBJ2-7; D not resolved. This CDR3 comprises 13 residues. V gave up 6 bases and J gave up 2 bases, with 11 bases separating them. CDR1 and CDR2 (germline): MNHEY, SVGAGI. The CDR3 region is CASSHGKPYEQYF. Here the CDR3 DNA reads TGTGCCAGCAGCCACGGTAAACCCTACGAGCAGTACTTC.

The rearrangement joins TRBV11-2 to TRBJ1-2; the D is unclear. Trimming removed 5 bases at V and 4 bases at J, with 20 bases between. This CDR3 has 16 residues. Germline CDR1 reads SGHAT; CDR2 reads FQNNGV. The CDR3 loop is CASSPSERGLGYGYTF. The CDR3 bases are TGTGCCAGCAGCCCCTCGGAGCGGGGATTGGGCTATGGCTACACCTTC.

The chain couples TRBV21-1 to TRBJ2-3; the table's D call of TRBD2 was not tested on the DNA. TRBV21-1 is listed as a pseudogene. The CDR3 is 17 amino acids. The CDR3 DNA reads TGTGCCAGCAGCAATCCCGGGACTAGCTTTTCTACAGATACGCAGTATTTT. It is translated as CASSNPGTSFSTDTQYF.

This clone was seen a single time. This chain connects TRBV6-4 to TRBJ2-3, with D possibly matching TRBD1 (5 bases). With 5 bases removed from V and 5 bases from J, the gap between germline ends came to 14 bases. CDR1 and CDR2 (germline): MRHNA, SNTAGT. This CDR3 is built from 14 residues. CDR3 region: CASSLQGDRDTQYF. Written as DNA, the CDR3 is TGTGCCAGCAGTCTCCAAGGGGATAGAGATACGCAGTATTTT.

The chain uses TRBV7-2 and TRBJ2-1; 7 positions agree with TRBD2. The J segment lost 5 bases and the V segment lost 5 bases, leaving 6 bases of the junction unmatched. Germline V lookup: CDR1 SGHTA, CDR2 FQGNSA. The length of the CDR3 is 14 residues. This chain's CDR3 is CASSGGTTHNEQFF. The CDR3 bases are TGTGCCAGCAGCGGGGGGACTACCCACAATGAGCAGTTCTTC.

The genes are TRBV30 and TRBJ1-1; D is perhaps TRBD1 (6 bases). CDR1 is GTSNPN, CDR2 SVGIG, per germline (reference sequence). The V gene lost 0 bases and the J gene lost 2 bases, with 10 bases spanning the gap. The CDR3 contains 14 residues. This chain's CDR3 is CAWSVLRGNTEAFF. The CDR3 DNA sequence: TGTGCCTGGAGTGTACTCAGGGGTAACACTGAAGCTTTCTTT.

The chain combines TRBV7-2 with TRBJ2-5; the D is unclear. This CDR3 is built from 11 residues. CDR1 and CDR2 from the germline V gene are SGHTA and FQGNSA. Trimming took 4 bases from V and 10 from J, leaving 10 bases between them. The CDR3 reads CASSSLGIQYF. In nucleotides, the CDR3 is TGTGCCAGCAGCTCGTTGGGTATCCAGTACTTC.

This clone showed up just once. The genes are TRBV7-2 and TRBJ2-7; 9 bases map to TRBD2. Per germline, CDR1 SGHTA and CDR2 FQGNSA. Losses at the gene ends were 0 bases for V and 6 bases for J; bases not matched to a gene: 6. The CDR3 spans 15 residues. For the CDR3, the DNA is TGTGCCAGCAGCTTAGCACCTAGCGGGGTAGGCGAGCAGTACTTC. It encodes CASSLAPSGVGEQYF.

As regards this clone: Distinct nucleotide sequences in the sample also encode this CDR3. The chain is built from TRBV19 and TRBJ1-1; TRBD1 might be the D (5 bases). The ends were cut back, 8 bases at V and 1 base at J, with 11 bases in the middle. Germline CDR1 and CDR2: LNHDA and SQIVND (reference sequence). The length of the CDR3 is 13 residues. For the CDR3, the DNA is TGTGCCAGTTCTAACGGGGGGAACACTGAAGCTTTCTTT. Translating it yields CASSNGGNTEAFF.

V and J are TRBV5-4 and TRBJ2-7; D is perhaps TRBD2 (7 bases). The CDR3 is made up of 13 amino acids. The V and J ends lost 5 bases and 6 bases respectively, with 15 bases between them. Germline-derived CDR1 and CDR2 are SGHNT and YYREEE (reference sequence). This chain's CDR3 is CASRHKGGGEQYF. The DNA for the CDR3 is TGTGCCAGCAGGCATAAGGGAGGGGGCGAGCAGTACTTC. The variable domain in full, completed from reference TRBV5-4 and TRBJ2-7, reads ETGVTQSPTHLIKTRGQQVTLRCSSQSGHNTVSWYQQALGQGPQFIFQYYREEENGRGNFPPRFSGLQFPNYSSELNVNALELDDSALYLCASRHKGGGEQYFGPGTRLTVT.

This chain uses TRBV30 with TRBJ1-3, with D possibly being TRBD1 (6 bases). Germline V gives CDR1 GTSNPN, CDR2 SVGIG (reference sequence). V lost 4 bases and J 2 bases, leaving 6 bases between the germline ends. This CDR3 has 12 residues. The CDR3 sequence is CAWNRAGNTIYF. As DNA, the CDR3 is TGTGCCTGGAACAGGGCTGGAAACACCATATATTTT.

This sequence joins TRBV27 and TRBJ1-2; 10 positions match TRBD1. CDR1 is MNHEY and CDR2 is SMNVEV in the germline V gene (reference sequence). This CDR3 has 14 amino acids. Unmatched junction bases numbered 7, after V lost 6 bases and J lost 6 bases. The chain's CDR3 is CASRRPGTGDGYTF. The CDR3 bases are TGTGCCAGCAGACGTCCCGGGACAGGGGATGGCTACACCTTC.

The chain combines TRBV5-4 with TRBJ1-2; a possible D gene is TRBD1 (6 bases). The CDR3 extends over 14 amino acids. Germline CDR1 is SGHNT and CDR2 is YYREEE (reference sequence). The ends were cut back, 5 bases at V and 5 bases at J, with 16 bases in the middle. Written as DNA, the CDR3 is TGTGCCAGCAGTTCGACCGGGACAACGTATGGCTACACCTTC. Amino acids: CASSSTGTTYGYTF.

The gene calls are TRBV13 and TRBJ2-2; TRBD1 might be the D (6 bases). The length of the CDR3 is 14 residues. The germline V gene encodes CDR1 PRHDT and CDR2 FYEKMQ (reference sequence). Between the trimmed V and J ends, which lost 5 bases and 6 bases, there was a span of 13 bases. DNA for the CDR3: TGTGCCAGCAGCCCCTCGGGGACATCCGGGGAGCTGTTTTTT. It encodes CASSPSGTSGELFF.

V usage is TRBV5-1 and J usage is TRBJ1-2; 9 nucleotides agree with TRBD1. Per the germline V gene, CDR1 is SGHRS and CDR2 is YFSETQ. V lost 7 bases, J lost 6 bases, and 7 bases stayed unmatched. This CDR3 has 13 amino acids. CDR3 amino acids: CASRTDRGHGYTF. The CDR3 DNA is TGCGCCAGCCGCACGGACAGGGGCCATGGCTACACCTTC.

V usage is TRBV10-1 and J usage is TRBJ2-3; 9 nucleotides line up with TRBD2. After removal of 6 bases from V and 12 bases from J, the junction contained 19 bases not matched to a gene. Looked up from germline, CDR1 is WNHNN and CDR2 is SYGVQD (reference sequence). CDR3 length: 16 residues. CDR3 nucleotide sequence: TGCGCCAGCAGGGCCCACGGGCAGGCTAGCGGGGCGGGACAGTATTTT. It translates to CASRAHGQASGAGQYF.

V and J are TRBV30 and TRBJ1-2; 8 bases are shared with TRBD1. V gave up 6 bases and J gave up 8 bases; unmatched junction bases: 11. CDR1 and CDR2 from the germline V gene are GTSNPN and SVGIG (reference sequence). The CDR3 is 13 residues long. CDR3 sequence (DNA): TGTGCCTGTACTCTCCGACAGGGGTACGGCTACACCTTC. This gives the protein CACTLRQGYGYTF.

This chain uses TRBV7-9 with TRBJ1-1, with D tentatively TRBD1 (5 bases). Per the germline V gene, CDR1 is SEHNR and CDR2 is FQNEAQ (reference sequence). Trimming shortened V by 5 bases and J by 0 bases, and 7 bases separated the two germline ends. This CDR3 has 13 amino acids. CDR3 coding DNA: TGTGCCAGCAGCCCGGACATGAACACTGAAGCTTTCTTT. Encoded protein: CASSPDMNTEAFF.

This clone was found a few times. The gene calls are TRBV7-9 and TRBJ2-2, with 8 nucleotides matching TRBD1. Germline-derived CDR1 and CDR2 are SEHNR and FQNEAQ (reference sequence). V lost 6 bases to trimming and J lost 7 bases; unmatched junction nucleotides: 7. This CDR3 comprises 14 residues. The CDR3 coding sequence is TGTGCCAGCAGACCCCCAGGGGGCCGCGGGGAGCTGTTTTTT. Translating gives CASRPPGGRGELFF. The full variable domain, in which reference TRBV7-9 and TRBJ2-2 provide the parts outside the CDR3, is DTGVSQNPRHKITKRGQNVTFRCDPISEHNRLYWYRQTLGQGPEFLTYFQNEAQLEKSRLLSDRFSAERPKGSFSTLEIQRTEQGDSAMYLCASRPPGGRGELFFGEGSRLTVL.

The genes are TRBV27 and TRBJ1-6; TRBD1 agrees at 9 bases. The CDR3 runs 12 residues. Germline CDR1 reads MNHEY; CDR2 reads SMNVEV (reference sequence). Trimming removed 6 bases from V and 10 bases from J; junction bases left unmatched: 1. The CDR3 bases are TGTGCCAGCAGGACAGGGGGATCACCCCTCCACTTT. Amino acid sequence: CASRTGGSPLHF.

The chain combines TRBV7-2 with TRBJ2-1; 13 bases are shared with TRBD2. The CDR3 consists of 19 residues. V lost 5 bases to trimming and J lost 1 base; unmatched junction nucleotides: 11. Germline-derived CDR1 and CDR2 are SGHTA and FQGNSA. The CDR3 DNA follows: TGTGCCAGCAGCCCCTTTTCCGGGACTAGCGGGGTATCCTACAATGAGCAGTTCTTC. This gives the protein CASSPFSGTSGVSYNEQFF.

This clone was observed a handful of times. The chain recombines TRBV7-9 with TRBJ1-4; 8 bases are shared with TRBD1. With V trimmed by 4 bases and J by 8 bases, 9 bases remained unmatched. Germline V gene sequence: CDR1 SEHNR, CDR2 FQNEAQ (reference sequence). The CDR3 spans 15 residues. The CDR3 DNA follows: TGTGCCAGCAGCTCGTCGGGCAGGGGGCAAGAAAAACTGTTTTTT. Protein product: CASSSSGRGQEKLFF.

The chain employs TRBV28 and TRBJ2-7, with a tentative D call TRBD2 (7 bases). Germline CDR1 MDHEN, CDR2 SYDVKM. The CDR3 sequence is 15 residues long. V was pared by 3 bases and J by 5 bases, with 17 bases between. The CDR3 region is CASSFRGGGEDEQYF. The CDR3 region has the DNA TGTGCCAGCAGTTTTCGGGGAGGGGGTGAGGACGAGCAGTACTTC.

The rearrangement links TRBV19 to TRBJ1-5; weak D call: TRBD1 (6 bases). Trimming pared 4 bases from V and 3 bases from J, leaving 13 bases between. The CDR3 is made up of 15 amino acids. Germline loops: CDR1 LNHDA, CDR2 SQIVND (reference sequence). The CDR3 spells CASSNTGTLNQPQHF. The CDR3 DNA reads TGTGCCAGTAGTAATACCGGGACACTCAATCAGCCCCAGCATTTT.

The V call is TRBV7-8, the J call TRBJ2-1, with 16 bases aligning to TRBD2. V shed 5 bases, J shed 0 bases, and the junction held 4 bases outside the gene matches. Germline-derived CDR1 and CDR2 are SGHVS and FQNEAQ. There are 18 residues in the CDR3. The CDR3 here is CASSRGLAGGSSYNEQFF. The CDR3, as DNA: TGTGCCAGCAGCCGGGGACTAGCGGGGGGGAGCTCCTACAATGAGCAGTTCTTC.

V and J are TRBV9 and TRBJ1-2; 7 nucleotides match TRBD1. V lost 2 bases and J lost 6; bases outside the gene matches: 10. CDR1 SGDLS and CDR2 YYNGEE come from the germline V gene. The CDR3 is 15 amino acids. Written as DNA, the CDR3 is TGTGCCAGCAGCGTGAAAACTACAGGGGAAGATGGCTACACCTTC. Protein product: CASSVKTTGEDGYTF.

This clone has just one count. CDR3 bases: TGTGCCAGCAGCTTGCCCAAGCGCCATGGCAAAAACATTCAGTACTTC. Protein: CASSLPKRHGKNIQYF. The chain uses TRBV7-9 and TRBJ2-4; no firm D call. Deletions cut 3 bases from V and 3 bases from J, with 15 bases between. The CDR3 has 16 residues. The germline V gene encodes CDR1 SEHNR and CDR2 FQNEAQ (reference sequence).

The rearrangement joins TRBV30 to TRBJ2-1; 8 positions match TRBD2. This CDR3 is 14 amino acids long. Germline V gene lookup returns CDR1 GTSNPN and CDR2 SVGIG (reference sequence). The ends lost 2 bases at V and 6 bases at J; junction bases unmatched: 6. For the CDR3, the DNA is TGTGCCTGGAGTTTGGGACTAGTCCCCAATGAGCAGTTCTTC. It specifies CAWSLGLVPNEQFF.

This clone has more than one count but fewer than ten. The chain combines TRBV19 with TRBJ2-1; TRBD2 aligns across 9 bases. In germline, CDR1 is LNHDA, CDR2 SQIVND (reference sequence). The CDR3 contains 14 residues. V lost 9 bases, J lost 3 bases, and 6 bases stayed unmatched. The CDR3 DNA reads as TGTGCCAGCACAAGCGGGGGGCGCTACAATGAGCAGTTCTTC. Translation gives CASTSGGRYNEQFF.

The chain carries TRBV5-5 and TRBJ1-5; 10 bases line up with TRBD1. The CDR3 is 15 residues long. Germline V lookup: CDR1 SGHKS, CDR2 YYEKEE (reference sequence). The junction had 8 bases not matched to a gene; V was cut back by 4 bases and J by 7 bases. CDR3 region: CASSPGTGAYQPQHF. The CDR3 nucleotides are TGTGCCAGCAGCCCGGGGACAGGGGCGTACCAGCCCCAGCATTTT.